Presented here are 15 T cell receptor beta chains from one specimen sequenced in a study of early T cells in non-severe SARS-CoV-2 infection. TCRdb used MiXCR to reprocess the 5' RACE reads, holding one entry per CDR3 protein. The sample has 75,000 to 100,000 distinct CDR3 sequences, 14% seen once. Material: whole blood. The receptors were gathered from an adult who was a healthcare worker with PCR-confirmed SARS-CoV-2 infection or an uninfected control (not recorded which).

This clonotype was counted many times. This could be a read error, since a much larger clone is one nucleotide away. The chain recombines TRBV4-1 with TRBJ2-3, with a weak D call TRBD2 (5 bases). CDR3 length equals 16 residues. Germline assignment: CDR1 MGHRA and CDR2 YSYEKL. This CDR3 reads CASSPLLAVVTDTQFF. The CDR3 DNA reads TGCGCCAGCAGCCCCCTCCTAGCAGTGGTAACAGATACGCAGTTTTTT.

The rearrangement links TRBV5-1 to TRBJ2-3; TRBD2 matches at 8 bases. V lost 4 bases and J lost 8; bases outside the gene matches: 12. CDR1 and CDR2 (germline): SGHRS, YFSETQ. The CDR3 covers 15 residues. In DNA form, the CDR3 reads TGCGCCAGCAGCCCCCAGCGGGGGCCCCCGAGTACGCAGTATTTT. This encodes CASSPQRGPPSTQYF. The full variable domain, completed using reference TRBV5-1 and TRBJ2-3, is KAGVTQTPRYLIKTRGQQVTLSCSPISGHRSVSWYQQTPGQGLQFLFEYFSETQRNKGNFPGRFSGRQFSNSRSEMNVSTLELGDSALYLCASSPQRGPPSTQYFGPGTRLTVL.

By share, this clonotype ranks as large (0.1 to 1%). This chain joins TRBV11-2 and TRBJ2-5; TRBD2 matches at 8 bases. The CDR3 is 14 residues long. Losses at the gene ends were 5 bases for V and 0 bases for J; bases not matched to a gene: 2. Germline CDR1 and CDR2: SGHAT and FQNNGV. In DNA, the CDR3 is TGTGCCAGCAGCCGGGAGGGACACCAAGAGACCCAGTACTTC. Amino acids: CASSREGHQETQYF.

The sample holds a few counts of this clonotype. The V call is TRBV7-3, the J call TRBJ1-1; D unresolved. Trimming shortened V by 2 bases and J by 1 base, and 11 bases separated the two germline ends. The CDR3 is 15 amino acids. In germline, CDR1 is SGHTA, CDR2 FQGTGA. CDR3 in DNA: TGTGCCAGCAGCTTATACGGCAGAGGGAACACTGAAGCTTTCTTT. Amino acid sequence: CASSLYGRGNTEAFF.

In nucleotides, the CDR3 is TGCAGTGCTTTAGGCAGGGGGACGACCGCCTCCTACAATGAGCAGTTCTTC. Translation gives CSALGRGTTASYNEQFF. The chain carries TRBV20-1 and TRBJ2-1; 7 nucleotides agree with TRBD1. The junction had 13 bases not matched to a gene; V was cut back by 5 bases and J by 0 bases. The CDR3 sequence is 17 residues long. CDR1 is DFQATT and CDR2 is SNEGSKA in the germline V gene (reference sequence).

The rearrangement uses TRBV28 and TRBJ1-5, with D tentatively TRBD1 (5 bases). This CDR3 is built from 11 residues. Trimming removed 3 bases from V and 12 bases from J, with 9 bases in between. In germline, CDR1 is MDHEN, CDR2 SYDVKM. DNA for the CDR3: TGTGCCAGCAGTTTGGGGGGATACCAGCATTTT. Translating gives CASSLGGYQHF.

Many counts were recorded for this clonotype. This chain uses TRBV18 with TRBJ1-6, with unresolved D. Germline values: CDR1 KGHSH, CDR2 LQKENI. The V end lost 1 base, the J end lost 5 bases, and 9 bases lay between the germline ends. This CDR3 contains 15 residues. CDR3 bases: TGTGCCAGCTCACCACGAGTATCGAATAATTCACCCCTCCACTTT. It yields the protein CASSPRVSNNSPLHF.

This clonotype occurred many times. The chain is built from TRBV3-1 and TRBJ2-5, with D perhaps matching TRBD2 (6 bases). The CDR3 has 17 residues. Trimming took off 0 bases at V and 4 bases at J, with 18 bases between the two ends. Germline V gene data show CDR1 as LGHDT and CDR2 as YNNKEL (reference sequence). The CDR3 here is CASSQDWGVLTVETQYF. In DNA, the CDR3 is TGTGCCAGCAGCCAAGATTGGGGGGTCCTCACTGTAGAGACCCAGTACTTC.

This clonotype has more than one count but fewer than ten. The V call is TRBV7-6, the J call TRBJ1-1; 7 nucleotides agree with TRBD1. The CDR3 is 17 residues long. Germline loops: CDR1 SGHVS, CDR2 FNYEAQ. With V trimmed by 5 bases and J by 9 bases, 21 bases remained unmatched. CDR3 sequence: CASSHLRGLSFGSKAFF. Here the CDR3 DNA reads TGTGCCAGCAGCCACCTAAGGGGGCTTTCCTTCGGGTCCAAAGCTTTCTTT.

V gene TRBV20-1 combines with J gene TRBJ2-5, with TRBD2 as a possible D gene (6 bases). The V end lost 3 bases, the J end lost 3 bases, and 11 bases lay between the germline ends. This CDR3 is built from 13 residues. From germline, CDR1 is DFQATT and CDR2 SNEGSKA (reference sequence). The CDR3 nucleotides read TGCAGTGCTAGTGGGTTAGCGGAAGAGACCCAGTACTTC. This encodes CSASGLAEETQYF.

This clonotype was counted at least ten times. A junction boundary mismatches the germline segment, possibly from a read error. The CDR3 loop is CAISPNREYGQYF. CDR3 coding DNA: TGTGCCATCAGTCCTAACAGGGAATACGGGCAGTACTTC. The chain combines TRBV10-3 with TRBJ2-7; possible D gene TRBD1, 6 bases. CDR3 length: 13 residues. Germline CDR1 ENHRY, CDR2 SYGVKD.

The chain combines TRBV6-2 or TRBV6-3 with TRBJ1-1, with 7 bases matching TRBD1. The CDR3 sequence is 16 residues long. V lost 4 bases, J lost 5 bases, and 13 bases stayed unmatched. Germline V CDR1 and CDR2: MNHEY, SVGEGT. The CDR3 bases are TGTGCCAGCAGTTCCACCACCTACACAGGGGAAACTGAAGCTTTCTTT. Translation gives CASSSTTYTGETEAFF.

This clonotype was seen at least ten times. V is TRBV27 and J is TRBJ2-7, with TRBD1 matching over 12 bases. Germline CDR1 is MNHEY and CDR2 is SMNVEV (reference sequence). The CDR3 has 13 residues. Losses at the gene ends were 10 bases for V and 7 bases for J; bases not matched to a gene: 8. CDR3 sequence: CATSGTGGGEQYF. CDR3 nucleotide sequence: TGTGCCACATCCGGGACAGGGGGCGGAGAGCAGTACTTC.

This clonotype was observed a handful of times. The chain carries TRBV10-2 and TRBJ1-3; D uncertain. Trimming took off 5 bases at V and 2 bases at J, with 16 bases between the two ends. This CDR3 contains 16 residues. Germline V gene lookup returns CDR1 WSHSY and CDR2 SAAADI. The CDR3 spells CASSWRGTPTGNTIYF. CDR3 nucleotides: TGCGCCAGCAGTTGGAGAGGTACACCAACTGGAAACACCATATATTTT.

The rearrangement joins TRBV3-1 to TRBJ1-1; D ambiguous. Germline V CDR1 and CDR2: LGHDT, YNNKEL (reference sequence). The V gene lost 5 bases and the J gene lost 1 base, with 8 bases spanning the gap. This CDR3 comprises 13 residues. CDR3: CASSAKGNTEAFF. CDR3 coding DNA: TGTGCCAGCAGCGCTAAGGGGAACACTGAAGCTTTCTTT.